This TCR beta chain derives from a study of OX40 agonist ivuxolimab in advanced cancers. Study-wide background: Partial responses were observed in three patients, of whom one had hepatocellular carcinoma and two had cutaneous melanoma. Study-wide points: Antigens targeted by the expanded peripheral T cells were not determined.

TCRdb keeps only in-frame clones here, not all; method: immunoSEQ multiplex PCR. The data show some 48,000 clones, 70% to 90% seen once. A word on this clone: No antigen is known for it.

J gave up 2 bases and V 1 base, and 13 bases lay outside the gene matches. The CDR3 contains 19 residues. The germline V gene encodes CDR1 SGHKS and CDR2 YYEKEE (reference sequence). The genes are TRBV5-5 and TRBJ1-4, with TRBD1 identical over 8 bases. The sequence was collected from an adult with an advanced solid tumor such as melanoma, head and neck, liver or kidney cancer. Material: CD4+ or CD8+ T cells sorted from blood, obtained in a trial of the OX40 agonist ivuxolimab. CDR3 in DNA: TGTGCCAGCAGCTTGAATGTGGGGACAGGAGTGTACACTAATGAAAAACTGTTTTTT. This translates into CASSLNVGTGVYTNEKLFF.